This T cell receptor (beta chain) was profiled in a study of blood T cell repertoires in COVID-19. Study details: T cells, B-cell-depleted T cells, or PBMCs supplied cDNA or gDNA.

CDR1 and CDR2 (germline): LGHNA, YNFKEQ. This CDR3 has 14 residues. V shed 3 bases and J shed 1 base, with 9 bases lying between them. Sequenced by immunoSEQ multiplex PCR; TCRdb stores in-frame clones only, minus some. The sample holds over 110,000 clones, 65% to 80% seen once. The TCR was taken from a man at least 80 years old with acute or convalescent COVID-19. Sequencing was carried out using peripheral blood. This sequence joins TRBV4-2 and TRBJ2-5; perhaps TRBD2 as D (6 bases). Here the CDR3 DNA reads TGTGCCAGCAGCCATTCCGGGAGCCAAGAGACCCAGTACTTC. Protein: CASSHSGSQETQYF.